This TCR beta chain came from a study of identical twins. This clonotype was detected many times. As yet, its antigen is unknown. Study-wide results and caveats: Twins shared out-of-frame alpha sequences with excess low generation probability. Insertions were fewer in abundant cord blood beta clonotypes, whereas memory repertoires showed none of this pattern.

Germline V gene sequence: CDR1 LGHDT, CDR2 YNNKEL (reference sequence). V lost 5 bases, J lost 6 bases, and 6 bases lay in between. The CDR3 extends over 11 amino acids. Every sampled donor was Caucasian and healthy. TCRdb redid the calling of the 5' RACE reads with MiXCR, one entry per CDR3 protein. Of hundreds of thousands of distinct CDR3 sequences in the sample, about 9.4% were seen once. The sample was also linked to a second study, of yellow fever vaccine responses in identical twins. In that study: Reportedly, the response of twins' T cells to the vaccine seemed partly convergent, partly personalized.

This receptor was obtained from a woman in her late teens or twenties in good health. The gene calls are TRBV3-1 and TRBJ2-3, with D uncertain. The material sequenced was PBMCs. CDR3: CASSTSDTQYF. As DNA, the CDR3 is TGTGCCAGCAGCACATCGGATACGCAGTATTTT.